The following is a T cell receptor beta chain sequence with its context. The sample belongs to a study of blood T cell repertoires in COVID-19. Study as a whole: The cDNA or gDNA used as material had been derived from T cells, B-cell-depleted T cells, or PBMCs.

Original analysis: By means of reference gene primer amplification, nucleated cell counts were estimated. Clones were sequenced by immunoSEQ multiplex PCR, and TCRdb holds only the in-frame ones, with some missing. That table supplies the V and J calls and clone size; D and trimming were determined from the DNA. The sample has some 82,000 clones, roughly nine tenths seen once; the top ten hold under 2.5%. Sequencing used peripheral blood. The clonotype originates from a woman in her 50s in a cohort sampled during active COVID-19.

Written as DNA, the CDR3 is TGCGCCAGCAGCTTGGCGTCAGGGGCCGGGGAGCTGTTTTTT. Its translation: CASSLASGAGELFF. The J gene is TRBJ2-2, the V gene TRBV5-1; D possibly corresponds to TRBD1 (6 bases). CDR1 and CDR2 from the germline V gene are SGHRS and YFSETQ. V was shortened by 0 bases and J by 6 bases, with 9 bases between the two germline ends. This CDR3 has 14 residues.